The clone carrying this T cell receptor beta chain was observed at least ten times. Its antigen is currently unknown. Unique molecular identifiers were incorporated during preparation of the TCRbeta library. TCRdb fed the PCR reads into MiXCR, producing one record per CDR3 protein. The table has about 7,900 distinct CDR3 sequences, 17% seen once. The record originates from a study of T-cell reconstitution after alpha-beta-depleted transplantation in children. Study-wide results and caveats: A year post-transplant, T-cell counts and diversity derived mostly from newly produced T cells. Surviving recipient T cells and thymic progenitors accounted for the high day-60 TCRbeta diversity observed in some patients.

The V end lost 5 bases, the J end lost 5 bases, and 9 bases lay between the germline ends. The CDR3 loop spans 11 amino acids. CDR1 and CDR2 from the germline V gene are DFQATT and SNEGSKA (reference sequence). The material was PBMCs, mostly from graft donor cells, obtained 60 days after TCRalphabeta/CD19-depleted stem cell transplant. This TCR was sampled from a girl in the first two years of life who had a stem cell transplant for combined immunodeficiency, so the T cells may come from the graft donor. The rearrangement links TRBV20-1 to TRBJ2-5; TRBD1 or TRBD2 may be the D gene (6 bases each). CDR3 in DNA: TGCAGTGCTCTAGGGGGGGAGACCCAGTACTTC. Its translation: CSALGGETQYF.